This TCR beta chain appears in the sequencing data of a study of beta chain features in type 1 diabetes. TCRB transcripts that were expressed got sequenced, as all of the isolated RNA had been reverse transcribed. Data came from immunoSEQ multiplex PCR; TCRdb stores just in-frame clones and leaves some out. The sample yields 400,000 to 550,000 clones, around 10% seen once. This CDR3 contains 15 residues. Trimming stripped 1 base from V and 3 bases from J, with 10 bases between. CDR1 is SGHTA and CDR2 is FQGNSA in the germline V gene. V and J are TRBV7-2 and TRBJ1-5, with D possibly TRBD1 on 5 matching bases. Sequenced input: naive CD4+ T cells from blood. This TCR was sampled from a woman aged 18-29 years in good health. As DNA, the CDR3 is TGTGCCAGCAGCTTAGTGGCAGGGATCAATCAGCCCCAGCATTTT. Protein: CASSLVAGINQPQHF.